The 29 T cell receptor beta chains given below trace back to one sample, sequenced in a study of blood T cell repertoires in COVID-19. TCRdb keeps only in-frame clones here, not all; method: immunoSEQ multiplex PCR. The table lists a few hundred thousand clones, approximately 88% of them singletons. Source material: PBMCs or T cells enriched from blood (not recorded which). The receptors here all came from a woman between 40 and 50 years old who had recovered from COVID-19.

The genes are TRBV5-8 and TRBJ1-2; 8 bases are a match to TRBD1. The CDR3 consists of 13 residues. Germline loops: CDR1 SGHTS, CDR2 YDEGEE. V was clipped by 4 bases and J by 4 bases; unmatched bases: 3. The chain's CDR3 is CASSQDRVYGYTF. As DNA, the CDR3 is TGTGCCAGCAGCCAGGACAGGGTCTATGGCTACACCTTC.

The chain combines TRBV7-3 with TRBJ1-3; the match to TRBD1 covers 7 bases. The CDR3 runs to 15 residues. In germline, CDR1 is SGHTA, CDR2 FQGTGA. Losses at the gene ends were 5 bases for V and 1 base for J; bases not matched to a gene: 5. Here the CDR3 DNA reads TGTGCCAGCAGCAGGACAGGAGGGTCTGGAAACACCATATATTTT. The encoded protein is CASSRTGGSGNTIYF.

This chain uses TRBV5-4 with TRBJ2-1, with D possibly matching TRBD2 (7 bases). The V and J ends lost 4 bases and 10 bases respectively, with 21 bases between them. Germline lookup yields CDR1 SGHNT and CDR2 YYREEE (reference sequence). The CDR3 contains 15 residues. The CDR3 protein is CASSIGLPRGGEQFF. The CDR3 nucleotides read TGTGCCAGCAGCATTGGACTTCCGAGGGGGGGGGAGCAGTTCTTC.

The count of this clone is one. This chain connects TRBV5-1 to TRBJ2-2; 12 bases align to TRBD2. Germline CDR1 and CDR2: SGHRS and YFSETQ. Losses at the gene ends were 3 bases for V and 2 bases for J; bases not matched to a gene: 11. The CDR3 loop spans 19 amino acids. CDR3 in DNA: TGCGCCAGCAGCTGGAAGGCGGGACTAGCGGGCAGTAACACCGGGGAGCTGTTTTTT. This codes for CASSWKAGLAGSNTGELFF. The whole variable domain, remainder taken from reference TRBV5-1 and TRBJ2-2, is KAGVTQTPRYLIKTRGQQVTLSCSPISGHRSVSWYQQTPGQGLQFLFEYFSETQRNKGNFPGRFSGRQFSNSRSEMNVSTLELGDSALYLCASSWKAGLAGSNTGELFFGEGSRLTVL.

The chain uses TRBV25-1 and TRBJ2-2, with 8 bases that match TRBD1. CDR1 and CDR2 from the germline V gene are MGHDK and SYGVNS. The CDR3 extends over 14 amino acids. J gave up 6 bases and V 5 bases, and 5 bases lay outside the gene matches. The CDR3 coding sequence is TGTGCCAGCAGTCAAGGGACAGGCCCCGGGGAGCTGTTTTTT. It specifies CASSQGTGPGELFF.

CDR3 in amino acids: CASSFGTGSLYNQPQHF. The CDR3 DNA reads TGTGCCAGCAGTTTTGGGACAGGGAGTCTTTATAATCAGCCCCAGCATTTT. The rearrangement uses TRBV28 and TRBJ1-5, with 9 bases lining up with TRBD1. The trim removed 3 bases at V and 4 bases at J, leaving 10 bases unmatched. The CDR3 is 17 residues long. Germline V CDR1 and CDR2: MDHEN, SYDVKM.

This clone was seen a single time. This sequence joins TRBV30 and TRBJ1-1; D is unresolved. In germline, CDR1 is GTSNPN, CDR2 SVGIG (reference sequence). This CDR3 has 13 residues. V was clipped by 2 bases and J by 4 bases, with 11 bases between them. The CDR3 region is CAWSSGLGTEAFF. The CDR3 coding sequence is TGTGCCTGGAGTTCTGGGCTGGGCACTGAAGCTTTCTTT. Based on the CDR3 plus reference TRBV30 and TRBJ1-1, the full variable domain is SQTIHQWPATLVQPVGSPLSLECTVEGTSNPNLYWYRQAAGRGLQLLFYSVGIGQISSEVPQNLSASRPQDRQFILSSKKLLLSDSGFYLCAWSSGLGTEAFFGQGTRLTVV.

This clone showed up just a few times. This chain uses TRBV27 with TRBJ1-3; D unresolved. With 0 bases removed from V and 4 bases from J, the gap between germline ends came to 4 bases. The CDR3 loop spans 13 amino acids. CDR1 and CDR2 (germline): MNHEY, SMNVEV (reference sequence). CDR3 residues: CASSLSRGNTIYF. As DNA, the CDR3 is TGTGCCAGCAGTTTATCACGGGGAAACACCATATATTTT.

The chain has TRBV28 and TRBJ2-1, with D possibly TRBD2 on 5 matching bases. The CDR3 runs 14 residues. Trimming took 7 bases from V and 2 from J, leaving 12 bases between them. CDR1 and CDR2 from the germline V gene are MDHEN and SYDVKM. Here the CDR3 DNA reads TGTGCCAGCATAGGTGGGAGACCCTACAATGAGCAGTTCTTC. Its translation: CASIGGRPYNEQFF. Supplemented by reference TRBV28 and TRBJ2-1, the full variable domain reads DVKVTQSSRYLVKRTGEKVFLECVQDMDHENMFWYRQDPGLGLRLIYFSYDVKMKEKGDIPEGYSVSREKKERFSLILESASTNQTSMYLCASIGGRPYNEQFFGPGTRLTVL.

The CDR3 reads CASSLGGRGIEEQYF. The CDR3 coding sequence is TGTGCCAGCAGCTTAGGAGGTAGGGGGATAGAGGAGCAGTACTTC. This chain links TRBV7-2 with TRBJ2-7, with D perhaps matching TRBD1 (6 bases). From germline, CDR1 is SGHTA and CDR2 FQGNSA. The CDR3 length is 15 residues. V was cut by 1 base and J by 7 bases, with 17 bases left in between.

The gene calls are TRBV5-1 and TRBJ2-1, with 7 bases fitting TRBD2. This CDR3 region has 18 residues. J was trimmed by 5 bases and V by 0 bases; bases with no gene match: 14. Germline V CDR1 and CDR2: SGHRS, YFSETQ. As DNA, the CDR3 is TGCGCCAGCAGCTTGGTTCATTTCGGCGGGAGAGAGCACAATGAGCAGTTCTTC. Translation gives CASSLVHFGGREHNEQFF.

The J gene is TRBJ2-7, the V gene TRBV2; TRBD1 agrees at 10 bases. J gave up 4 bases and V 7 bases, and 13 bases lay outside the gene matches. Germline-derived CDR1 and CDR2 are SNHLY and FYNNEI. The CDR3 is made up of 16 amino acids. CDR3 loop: CASTLTGGEGKYEQYF. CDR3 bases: TGTGCCAGCACCTTGACAGGGGGCGAGGGAAAGTACGAGCAGTACTTC.

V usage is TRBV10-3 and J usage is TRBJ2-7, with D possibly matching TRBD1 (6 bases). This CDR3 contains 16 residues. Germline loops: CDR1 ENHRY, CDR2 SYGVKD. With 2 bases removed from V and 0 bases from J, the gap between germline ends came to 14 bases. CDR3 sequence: CAISEGSGGTSYEQYF. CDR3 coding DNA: TGTGCCATCAGTGAGGGTAGTGGGGGCACCTCCTACGAGCAGTACTTC.

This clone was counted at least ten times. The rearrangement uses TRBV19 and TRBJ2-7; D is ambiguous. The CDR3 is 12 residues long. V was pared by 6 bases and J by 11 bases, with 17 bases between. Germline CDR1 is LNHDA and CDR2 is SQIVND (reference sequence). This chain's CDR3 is CASSQAGASKYF. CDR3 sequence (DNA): TGTGCCAGTAGCCAGGCCGGCGCGTCAAAGTACTTC. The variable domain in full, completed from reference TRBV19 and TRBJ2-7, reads DGGITQSPKYLFRKEGQNVTLSCEQNLNHDAMYWYRQDPGQGLRLIYYSQIVNDFQKGDIAEGYSVSREKKESFPLTVTSAQKNPTAFYLCASSQAGASKYFGPGTRLTVT.

CDR3 amino acids: CATSTGARGTDTQYF. CDR3 nucleotides: TGTGCCACCTCGACAGGGGCGAGAGGCACAGATACGCAGTATTTT. The chain links TRBV24-1 to TRBJ2-3, with 8 nucleotides matching TRBD1. Germline loops: CDR1 KGHDR, CDR2 SFDVKD. V shed 9 bases, J shed 1 base, and the junction held 8 bases outside the gene matches. CDR3 size: 15 residues.

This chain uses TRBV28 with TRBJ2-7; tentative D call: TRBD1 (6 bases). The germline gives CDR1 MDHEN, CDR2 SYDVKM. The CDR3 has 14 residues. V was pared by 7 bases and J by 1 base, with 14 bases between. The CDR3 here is CASMSGQLSYEQYF. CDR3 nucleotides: TGTGCCAGCATGTCAGGACAGCTTTCCTACGAGCAGTACTTC.

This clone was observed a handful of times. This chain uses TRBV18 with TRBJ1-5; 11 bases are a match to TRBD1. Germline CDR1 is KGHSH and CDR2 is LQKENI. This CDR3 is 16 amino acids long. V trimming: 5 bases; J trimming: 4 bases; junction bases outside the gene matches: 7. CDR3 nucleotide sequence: TGTGCCAGCTCAAGGACAGGGGGCTCGCAAAATCAGCCCCAGCATTTT. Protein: CASSRTGGSQNQPQHF.

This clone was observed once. CDR3 coding DNA: TGTGCCAGCAGTACAGGGGCCGTCTATGGCTACACCTTC. Translating it yields CASSTGAVYGYTF. The gene calls are TRBV6-2 or TRBV6-3 and TRBJ1-2; TRBD1 agrees at 7 bases. Germline assignment: CDR1 MNHEY and CDR2 SVGEGT. After removal of 5 bases from V and 4 bases from J, the junction contained 4 bases not matched to a gene. The CDR3 sequence is 13 residues long.

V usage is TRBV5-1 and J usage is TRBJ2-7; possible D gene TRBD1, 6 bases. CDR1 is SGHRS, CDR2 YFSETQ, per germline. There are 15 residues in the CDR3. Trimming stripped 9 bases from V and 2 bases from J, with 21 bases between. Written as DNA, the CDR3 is TGCGCCACCAGTGTGGGTACAGGGCGCGCCTACGAGCAGTACTTC. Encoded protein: CATSVGTGRAYEQYF.

The CDR3 sequence: CASSLARAGGRADTQYF. The CDR3 nucleotides are TGTGCCAGCAGCTTAGCGAGGGCGGGGGGGCGCGCAGATACGCAGTATTTT. The rearrangement joins TRBV7-2 to TRBJ2-3; 9 bases match TRBD2. CDR3 length: 17 residues. With 0 bases clipped from V and 4 bases from J, the junction kept 8 bases outside the gene matches. Germline V CDR1 and CDR2: SGHTA, FQGNSA.

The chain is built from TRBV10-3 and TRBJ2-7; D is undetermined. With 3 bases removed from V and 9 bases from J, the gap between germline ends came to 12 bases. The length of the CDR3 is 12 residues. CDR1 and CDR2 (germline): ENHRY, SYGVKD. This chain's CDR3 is CAISDWVWRQYF. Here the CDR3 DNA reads TGTGCCATCAGTGATTGGGTTTGGAGGCAGTACTTC.

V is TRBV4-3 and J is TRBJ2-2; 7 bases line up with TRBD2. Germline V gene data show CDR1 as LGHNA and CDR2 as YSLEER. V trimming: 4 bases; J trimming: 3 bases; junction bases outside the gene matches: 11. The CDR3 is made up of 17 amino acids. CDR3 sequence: CASSPQPGGGDTGELFF. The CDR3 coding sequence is TGCGCCAGCAGCCCGCAGCCGGGCGGGGGTGACACCGGGGAGCTGTTTTTT.

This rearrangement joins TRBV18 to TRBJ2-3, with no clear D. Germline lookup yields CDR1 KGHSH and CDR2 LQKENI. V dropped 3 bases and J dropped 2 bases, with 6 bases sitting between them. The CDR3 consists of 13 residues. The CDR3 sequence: CASSPRITDTQYF. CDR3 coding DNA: TGTGCCAGCTCACCGAGAATCACAGATACGCAGTATTTT.

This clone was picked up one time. The CDR3 DNA reads TGTGCCAGCAGGCGGGAGGACACAGATACGCAGTATTTT. Its protein is CASRREDTDTQYF. The V call is TRBV2, the J call TRBJ2-3, with 8 bases fitting TRBD2. Germline-derived CDR1 and CDR2 are SNHLY and FYNNEI. V lost 6 bases to trimming and J lost 2 bases; unmatched junction nucleotides: 1. The CDR3 totals 13 residues.

DNA for the CDR3: TGTGCCAGCAGCTCCCCCCCCGCTAGCGGGAGATACAATGAGCAGTTCTTC. This translates into CASSSPPASGRYNEQFF. The chain uses TRBV7-2 and TRBJ2-1; 10 bases line up with TRBD2. The CDR3 consists of 17 residues. Germline V lookup: CDR1 SGHTA, CDR2 FQGNSA. The V segment lost 4 bases and the J segment 4 bases; nucleotides outside the gene matches: 10.

The CDR3 DNA follows: TGTGCCAGCAGCTCCCGGGGGGGTAGCGGGAGGTATGGGGCCAACGTCCTGACTTTC. It codes for CASSSRGGSGRYGANVLTF. This chain uses TRBV7-2 with TRBJ2-6; 10 nucleotides match TRBD2. CDR1 is SGHTA, CDR2 FQGNSA, per germline. The CDR3 contains 19 residues. V dropped 4 bases and J dropped 3; count of bases not matched to a gene: 12.

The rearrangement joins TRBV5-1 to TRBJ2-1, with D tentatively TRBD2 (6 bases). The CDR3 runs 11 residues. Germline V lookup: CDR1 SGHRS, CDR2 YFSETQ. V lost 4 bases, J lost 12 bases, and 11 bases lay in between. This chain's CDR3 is CASSLRDSQFF. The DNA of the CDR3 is TGCGCCAGCAGCCTCCGGGACTCGCAGTTCTTC.

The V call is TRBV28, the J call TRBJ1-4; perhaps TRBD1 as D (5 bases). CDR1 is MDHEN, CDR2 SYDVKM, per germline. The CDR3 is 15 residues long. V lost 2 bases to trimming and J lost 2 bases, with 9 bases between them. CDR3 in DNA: TGTGCCAGCAGTTTACTCGGGGGGACTAATGAAAAACTGTTTTTT. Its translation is CASSLLGGTNEKLFF. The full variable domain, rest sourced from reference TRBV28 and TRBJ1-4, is DVKVTQSSRYLVKRTGEKVFLECVQDMDHENMFWYRQDPGLGLRLIYFSYDVKMKEKGDIPEGYSVSREKKERFSLILESASTNQTSMYLCASSLLGGTNEKLFFGSGTQLSVL.

CDR3 region: CAISESPGAAVYGYTF. CDR3 bases: TGTGCCATCAGTGAGTCGCCAGGTGCAGCCGTCTATGGCTACACCTTC. V gene TRBV10-3 combines with J gene TRBJ1-2, with D uncertain. The CDR3 runs 16 residues. Deletions cut 0 bases from V and 4 bases from J, with 15 bases between. Germline V lookup: CDR1 ENHRY, CDR2 SYGVKD.